The present entry profiles one T cell receptor (beta chain) with its context. TCRdb's copy holds only in-frame clones and misses some; the assay was immunoSEQ multiplex PCR. The sample lists approximately 61,000 clones, about 86% occurring once. Germline-derived CDR1 and CDR2 are MNHEY and SVGAGI. The CDR3 has 15 amino acids. Trimming cost V 6 bases and J 3 bases; bases outside gene matches: 8. The sample is drawn from a study of blood T cell repertoires in COVID-19. Study-level background: PBMCs, B-cell-depleted T cells, or T cells provided the cDNA or gDNA that made up the material.

The sequencing input was peripheral blood. This receptor was obtained from a human donor in a cohort sampled during active COVID-19. The chain joins TRBV6-5 to TRBJ2-4; 7 bases are shared with TRBD2. The CDR3 DNA sequence: TGTGCCAGCAGCCACACGCCTAGCGGCAAAAACATTCAGTACTTC. This translates into CASSHTPSGKNIQYF.